Shown below are 27 T cell receptor beta chains from a single sample sequenced in a study of blood T cell repertoires in COVID-19. Only in-frame clones appear in the TCRdb table, and some are missing; sequencing was by immunoSEQ multiplex PCR. The data show about 320,000 clones, with 90% to 95% seen just once and less than 4% held by the top ten. The material sequenced was PBMCs or T cells enriched from blood (not recorded which). These TCRs come from a woman between 25 and 40 years old who had been exposed to COVID-19.

The gene calls are TRBV5-4 and TRBJ2-5; 10 nucleotides line up with TRBD2. Losses at the gene ends were 5 bases for V and 7 bases for J; bases not matched to a gene: 11. The CDR3 spans 15 residues. Germline CDR1 is SGHNT and CDR2 is YYREEE (reference sequence). CDR3 protein: CASSYQRGGGATQYF. CDR3 coding DNA: TGTGCCAGCAGTTACCAGCGGGGGGGCGGCGCGACCCAGTACTTC.

The chain is built from TRBV15 and TRBJ1-2; no definite D call. CDR1 and CDR2 (germline): LNHNV, YYDKDF (reference sequence). The CDR3 consists of 16 residues. V lost 0 bases and J lost 5, with 16 bases in between. In DNA form, the CDR3 reads TGTGCCACCAGCAGAGATCGAGCGAGGGTGGCATATGGCTACACCTTC. Encoded protein: CATSRDRARVAYGYTF.

The V and J genes are TRBV12-3 or TRBV12-4 and TRBJ1-2; D ambiguous. The CDR3 sequence is 13 residues long. V shed 5 bases and J shed 8 bases, with 15 bases lying between them. The CDR3 reads CASSPHGEDGYTF. In DNA form, the CDR3 reads TGTGCCAGCAGTCCCCACGGGGAGGACGGCTACACCTTC.

This clone occurred once. The chain combines TRBV5-1 with TRBJ1-6; D remains ambiguous. Germline CDR1 SGHRS, CDR2 YFSETQ. Between the trimmed V and J ends, which lost 5 bases and 10 bases, there was a span of 13 bases. The CDR3 spans 13 residues. Here the CDR3 reads CASRWQDASPLHF. CDR3 sequence (DNA): TGCGCCAGCAGGTGGCAGGATGCGTCACCCCTCCACTTT.

J is TRBJ2-7 and V is TRBV5-4; 10 bases are a match to TRBD1. Unmatched junction bases numbered 5, after V lost 0 bases and J lost 5 bases. The CDR3 runs to 15 residues. Germline CDR1 reads SGHNT; CDR2 reads YYREEE (reference sequence). The chain's CDR3 is CASSLVTGGSDEQYF. The CDR3 region has the DNA TGTGCCAGCAGCTTGGTGACAGGGGGCTCGGACGAGCAGTACTTC.

Here the CDR3 DNA reads TGCGCCAGCCAGCGTGATCACTGGGGGGGCACTGAAGCTTTCTTT. This translates into CASQRDHWGGTEAFF. J is TRBJ1-1 and V is TRBV5-1, with D possibly TRBD1 on 5 matching bases. Trimming pared 7 bases from V and 4 bases from J, leaving 20 bases between. Germline V gives CDR1 SGHRS, CDR2 YFSETQ. CDR3 length: 15 amino acids.

The chain carries TRBV19 and TRBJ2-5; 7 positions match TRBD1. This CDR3 region has 14 residues. Trimming cost V 5 bases and J 2 bases; bases outside gene matches: 5. CDR1 is LNHDA, CDR2 SQIVND, per germline (reference sequence). The CDR3: CASSSGQLQETQYF. The DNA of the CDR3 is TGTGCCAGTAGTTCGGGACAGTTACAAGAGACCCAGTACTTC. Full variable domain (missing parts from reference TRBV19 and TRBJ2-5): DGGITQSPKYLFRKEGQNVTLSCEQNLNHDAMYWYRQDPGQGLRLIYYSQIVNDFQKGDIAEGYSVSREKKESFPLTVTSAQKNPTAFYLCASSSGQLQETQYFGPGTRLLVL.

This chain links TRBV24-1 with TRBJ2-3; a possible D gene is TRBD1 (5 bases). Germline V gene data show CDR1 as KGHDR and CDR2 as SFDVKD. V was clipped by 1 base and J by 7 bases, with 14 bases between them. The CDR3 loop spans 15 amino acids. The CDR3 reads CATSDLGQGSYTQYF. In DNA form, the CDR3 reads TGTGCCACCAGTGATTTAGGGCAGGGCTCGTATACGCAGTATTTT.

This chain's CDR3 is CASSQTGLGFMNTEAFF. The DNA of the CDR3 is TGTGCCAGCAGCCAGACGGGACTGGGGTTTATGAACACTGAAGCTTTCTTT. V and J are TRBV4-2 and TRBJ1-1; D possibly corresponds to TRBD1 (5 bases). Germline V CDR1 and CDR2: LGHNA, YNFKEQ. The CDR3 loop spans 17 amino acids. V lost 3 bases to trimming and J lost 0 bases, with 17 bases between them.

V is TRBV5-1 and J is TRBJ2-7; D unresolved. Germline V gene lookup returns CDR1 SGHRS and CDR2 YFSETQ. V was pared by 7 bases and J by 3 bases, with 17 bases between. The CDR3 has 14 amino acids. The CDR3 DNA reads TGCGCCAGCCGCGTAACCTTAGTCGACTACGAGCAGTACTTC. This codes for CASRVTLVDYEQYF.

The rearrangement joins TRBV25-1 to TRBJ1-1; D is uncertain. The CDR3 covers 12 residues. Germline V CDR1 and CDR2: MGHDK, SYGVNS. With 4 bases removed from V and 6 bases from J, the gap between germline ends came to 9 bases. CDR3 region: CASSVGRSEAFF. As DNA, the CDR3 is TGTGCCAGCAGTGTAGGGAGGTCTGAAGCTTTCTTT.

The CDR3 DNA reads TGTGCCACCAGCAGAGTTTATGGGGGGGCCGGGCAGGGAGATACGCAGTATTTT. This translates into CATSRVYGGAGQGDTQYF. V gene TRBV15 combines with J gene TRBJ2-3; TRBD2 is a possible D gene (7 bases). The germline V and J ends were trimmed by 1 base and 5 bases, with 22 bases remaining between them. The CDR3 contains 18 residues. Per germline, CDR1 LNHNV and CDR2 YYDKDF (reference sequence).

The CDR3 spells CASSYPSGGARADTQYF. CDR3 DNA: TGTGCCAGCAGCTACCCTAGCGGGGGGGCGAGGGCAGATACGCAGTATTTT. J is TRBJ2-3 and V is TRBV7-9; 12 nucleotides match TRBD2. The germline gives CDR1 SEHNR, CDR2 FQNEAQ (reference sequence). CDR3 size: 17 residues. V dropped 4 bases and J dropped 4; count of bases not matched to a gene: 9. The entire variable domain, with the rest obtained from reference TRBV7-9 and TRBJ2-3, is as follows: DTGVSQNPRHKITKRGQNVTFRCDPISEHNRLYWYRQTLGQGPEFLTYFQNEAQLEKSRLLSDRFSAERPKGSFSTLEIQRTEQGDSAMYLCASSYPSGGARADTQYFGPGTRLTVL.

V and J are TRBV9 and TRBJ2-5, with D possibly being TRBD2 (6 bases). Germline CDR1 reads SGDLS; CDR2 reads YYNGEE. The CDR3 runs 16 residues. V gave up 4 bases and J gave up 1 base, with 17 bases separating them. Here the CDR3 reads CASSPGVAVFQETQYF. The CDR3 DNA is TGTGCCAGCAGCCCAGGAGTAGCGGTCTTCCAAGAGACCCAGTACTTC. Based on the CDR3 plus reference TRBV9 and TRBJ2-5, the full variable domain is DSGVTQTPKHLITATGQRVTLRCSPRSGDLSVYWYQQSLDQGLQFLIQYYNGEERAKGNILERFSAQQFPDLHSELNLSSLELGDSALYFCASSPGVAVFQETQYFGPGTRLLVL.

The chain has TRBV7-3 and TRBJ2-5; 8 bases align to TRBD1. The CDR3 length is 14 residues. Germline trimming cut 3 bases from V and 4 bases from J; bases unmatched to any gene: 4. In germline, CDR1 is SGHTA, CDR2 FQGTGA. The CDR3 spells CASSLTGDAETQYF. The CDR3 DNA reads TGTGCCAGCAGCTTGACAGGGGACGCAGAGACCCAGTACTTC.

This chain connects TRBV5-4 to TRBJ1-2, with D uncertain. V lost 0 bases to trimming and J lost 1 base, with 7 bases between them. Looked up from germline, CDR1 is SGHNT and CDR2 is YYREEE (reference sequence). There are 14 residues in the CDR3. The CDR3 DNA follows: TGTGCCAGCAGCTTGGATGAGGGTAACTATGGCTACACCTTC. Translating it yields CASSLDEGNYGYTF.

This chain links TRBV10-2 with TRBJ1-4, with 9 bases matching TRBD1. Per the germline V gene, CDR1 is WSHSY and CDR2 is SAAADI. The CDR3 totals 15 residues. V lost 2 bases to trimming and J lost 6 bases; unmatched junction nucleotides: 4. CDR3 residues: CASSETGQGDEKLFF. The CDR3 DNA follows: TGCGCCAGCAGTGAGACGGGACAGGGAGATGAAAAACTGTTTTTT.

J is TRBJ2-1 and V is TRBV19; maybe TRBD2 (5 bases). V was trimmed by 11 bases and J by 9 bases, leaving 17 bases between them. Germline CDR1 is LNHDA and CDR2 is SQIVND (reference sequence). This CDR3 has 12 amino acids. CDR3 residues: CAAHGGFGEQFF. The CDR3 DNA reads TGTGCCGCCCATGGAGGATTCGGTGAGCAGTTCTTC. Combining the CDR3 with reference TRBV19 and TRBJ2-1 gives the whole variable domain DGGITQSPKYLFRKEGQNVTLSCEQNLNHDAMYWYRQDPGQGLRLIYYSQIVNDFQKGDIAEGYSVSREKKESFPLTVTSAQKNPTAFYLCAAHGGFGEQFFGPGTRLTVL.

This sequence joins TRBV19 and TRBJ1-5, with D unclear. V shed 3 bases and J shed 5 bases, with 14 bases lying between them. Germline lookup yields CDR1 LNHDA and CDR2 SQIVND (reference sequence). CDR3 length: 15 amino acids. In DNA form, the CDR3 reads TGTGCCAGTAGTATGACCTCGGGAGCTTATCAGCCCCAGCATTTT. Its translation: CASSMTSGAYQPQHF.

The chain uses TRBV6-5 and TRBJ1-3, with TRBD1 as a possible D gene (5 bases). Between the trimmed V and J ends, which lost 6 bases and 2 bases, there was a span of 11 bases. CDR1 MNHEY and CDR2 SVGAGI come from the germline V gene. The CDR3 extends over 14 amino acids. CDR3 sequence: CASRAMGPGNTIYF. CDR3 in DNA: TGTGCCAGCAGGGCTATGGGGCCTGGAAACACCATATATTTT.

The chain links TRBV6-1 to TRBJ1-5; D is possibly TRBD1 (5 bases). The ends were cut back, 2 bases at V and 3 bases at J, with 14 bases in the middle. The CDR3 is 16 residues long. The germline CDR1 and CDR2 sequences are MNHNS and SASEGT. CDR3 loop: CASSERGYFANQPQHF. The DNA of the CDR3 is TGTGCCAGCAGTGAAAGGGGATACTTTGCCAATCAGCCCCAGCATTTT.

This chain connects TRBV7-9 to TRBJ1-4; D unresolved. V was shortened by 0 bases and J by 9 bases, with 14 bases between the two germline ends. The germline V gene has CDR1 SEHNR and CDR2 FQNEAQ (reference sequence). CDR3 length equals 15 residues. CDR3 sequence (DNA): TGTGCCAGCAGCTTAGCACGGGGTACGAATCAAAAACTGTTTTTT. It codes for CASSLARGTNQKLFF. The whole variable domain, remainder taken from reference TRBV7-9 and TRBJ1-4, is DTGVSQNPRHKITKRGQNVTFRCDPISEHNRLYWYRQTLGQGPEFLTYFQNEAQLEKSRLLSDRFSAERPKGSFSTLEIQRTEQGDSAMYLCASSLARGTNQKLFFGSGTQLSVL.

J is TRBJ1-2 and V is TRBV3-1 (or the pseudogene TRBV3-2); 7 bases line up with TRBD1. This CDR3 has 15 residues. V lost 2 bases and J lost 3; bases outside the gene matches: 6. From germline, CDR1 is LGHDT and CDR2 YNNKEL (reference sequence). The CDR3 spells CASSQTDRPYYGYTF. CDR3 nucleotide sequence: TGTGCCAGCAGCCAAACGGACAGGCCCTACTATGGCTACACCTTC.

A word on this clone: Additional DNA sequences in this sample encode the identical CDR3. The V call is TRBV6-5, the J call TRBJ1-3, with 7 bases fitting TRBD1. Germline values: CDR1 MNHEY, CDR2 SVGAGI. Trimming removed 5 bases from V and 0 bases from J; junction bases left unmatched: 1. The CDR3 length is 14 residues. This chain's CDR3 is CASSRTGSGNTIYF. CDR3 nucleotides: TGTGCCAGCAGTAGGACAGGCTCTGGAAACACCATATATTTT.

The chain uses TRBV9 and TRBJ1-2; D may be TRBD1 (5 bases). This CDR3 contains 14 residues. V dropped 4 bases and J dropped 5 bases, with 15 bases sitting between them. Germline assignment: CDR1 SGDLS and CDR2 YYNGEE. CDR3 sequence: CASSPQDGEYGYTF. The DNA of the CDR3 is TGTGCCAGCAGCCCACAGGACGGCGAGTATGGCTACACCTTC.

V gene TRBV6-2 or TRBV6-3 combines with J gene TRBJ1-5, with TRBD1 matching 7 bases. The V gene end was trimmed by 2 bases and the J gene end by 4 bases; junction bases not matched to a gene: 5. The germline V gene has CDR1 MNHEY and CDR2 SVGEGT. This CDR3 comprises 15 residues. The CDR3 loop is CASSYPDRTNQPQHF. The CDR3 nucleotides are TGTGCCAGCAGTTACCCGGACAGGACAAATCAGCCCCAGCATTTT.

The chain has TRBV21-1 and TRBJ1-5. TRBV21-1 is shown as a pseudogene. CDR3 size: 8 residues. CDR3 sequence (DNA): TGTGCCAGCAGCCTCCGGCATTTT. It specifies CASSLRHF.